This T cell receptor beta chain came from a study of naive and memory T cell subsets. Whole-study findings and limits: Naive repertoires, especially CD8, held a few larger clonotypes, possibly memory cells re-expressing CD45RA. Activation and differentiation may alter RNA-based TCR counts.

CD4+ T cell IFNgamma after overnight CMV lysate exposure gave donor CMV status. Cells stained for CD3, CD4, CD8, CD45RA, CD27 and viability were sorted into four CD45RA/CD27 subsets. Two oligonucleotides, mixed equimolar, formed the beta constant-region primer covering TRBC1 and TRBC2. Nested alpha and beta constant-region primers with the SP2 primer drove four PCR rounds on ligated cDNA. TCRdb ran MiXCR on the UMI-ligation and nested PCR reads and lists one entry per CDR3 protein. The sample includes about 140,000 distinct CDR3 sequences, under 25% of them seen just once. Remarks on this clonotype: The antigen is undetermined.

This CDR3 has 16 residues. The V end was cut by 6 bases, the J end by 7 bases, with 19 bases between. The germline V gene encodes CDR1 MNHEY and CDR2 SVGAGI. The chain is built from TRBV6-5 and TRBJ1-6; D is perhaps TRBD1 (5 bases). The sequence derives from a human donor in good health. The sequencing input was naive CD8+ T cells from blood. CDR3: CASSTGTNGRNSPLHF. The DNA for the CDR3 is TGTGCCAGCAGCACTGGGACGAACGGACGGAATTCACCCCTCCACTTT.